Given below is one T cell receptor delta chain in context. This clone was recorded a few times. What antigen it recognizes has not been identified. Base qualities are not recorded, but no much larger clone differs from it by a single base. The sample originates from a study of Vδ1+ human thymocytes (dated by TCRdb to between 2017 and 2018). As for the study more broadly: As a data resource, the study described the mRNA-level TRG and TRD CDR3 repertoires found in highly purified Vdelta1+ thymocytes taken from young children. The multiplex-based CDR3 amplicon strategy had previously been validated against 5'RACE-based CDR3 amplicon generation methods.

RNA was isolated using the RNeasy mini kit, and reverse transcription was performed with Superscript III. CDR3 amplicons were generated by multiplex PCR with pooled V-gene forward primers and a constant-region reverse primer carrying Illumina adaptor overhangs. After gel purification, the amplicons were indexed with Nextera index primers over about 8 extra PCR cycles and then purified using AMPure XP beads. Libraries were sequenced on an Illumina MiSeq with paired-end 250 bp reads, dual indexing and around 22% PhiX spike-in. In the source study's methods: FastQC was used to check read quality, and ea-utils fastq-join was used to merge TRG read pairs. Annotation of sequences was performed with IMGT/HighV-QUEST, only productive sequences with unambiguous V-gene assignment were retained, and clonotypes were defined by identical CDR3 sequence. For downstream analysis, VDJtools 1.1.1, tcR 2.2.3, Treemap and vegan Shannon diversity in R 3.4.4 were used. TCRdb recomputed clones from the public reads with CATT; identical DNA rows were then combined. TCRdb assigned the V and J calls; the authors' analysis was not used. Here the sample has more than 45,000 delta-chain clones; over 13% occur a single time. Over 0.35% of the sample is taken by the ten largest.

Overall results and qualifications from the work: Even though sort purity was high, around a fifth of thymic TRD sequences were Vdelta2 (and few were Vdelta3), which was not the case for the peripheral blood Vdelta1+ controls. Because no clustering by age or sex was observed, donors were not stratified by these variables in the analyses. Numerous TRG clonotypes were shared among donors (up to roughly 6.9x10^3), while TRD repertoires were essentially private (a maximum of about 100 shared). Because unexpected Vdelta2 sequences could lead to misinterpretation of bulk repertoire data, the authors recommended using highly purified populations and single-cell validation. Unlike the oligoclonal repertoires in peripheral blood, the thymic TRG and TRD repertoires appeared highly polyclonal, with Gaussian CDR3 length distributions.

The CDR3 has 20 amino acids, counting the end cysteine and phenylalanine. CDR3 DNA is the only sequence kept; it has 60 bases, read in frame from the first base. CDR1 and CDR2 are read off the germline V gene as TSWWSYY and QGS. Ends trimmed: V by 2 bases, J by 4 bases; bases unmatched to a gene: 20. Thymic samples were depleted of alphabeta T cells, then CD3+ TCRVdelta1+ TCRVdelta2- thymocytes were FACS-sorted. Sorted Vdelta1+ thymocyte purity ranged from roughly 96% to 99.6%. The thymic specimens were obtained from seven or eight paediatric patients who were undergoing corrective cardiac surgery and ranged in age from about 5 days to 17 months. After the thymic tissue was dispersed, mononuclear cells were isolated using a Histopaque-1077 density gradient. Staining used anti-TCRVdelta1 clone TS8.2, anti-TCRVdelta2 clone B6, anti-CD3 clone HIT3a and anti-TCRalphabeta clone IP26 antibodies.

This chain is built from TRDV1 and TRDJ1; 9 bases in the junction line up with TRDD3. The clonotype originates from a girl under two years old who had congenital heart surgery. Specimen: Vdelta1+ gamma-delta thymocytes from the thymus. This sample's cell subset or site label indicates: FACS-sorted CD3+ TCRalphabeta- TCRVdelta1+ TCRVdelta2- thymocytes. The nucleotides are TGTGCTCTTGGGGAAAACGGGGTCTATCAATCTGGGGGATCGGACGATAAACTCATCTTT. It is translated as CALGENGVYQSGGSDDKLIF.